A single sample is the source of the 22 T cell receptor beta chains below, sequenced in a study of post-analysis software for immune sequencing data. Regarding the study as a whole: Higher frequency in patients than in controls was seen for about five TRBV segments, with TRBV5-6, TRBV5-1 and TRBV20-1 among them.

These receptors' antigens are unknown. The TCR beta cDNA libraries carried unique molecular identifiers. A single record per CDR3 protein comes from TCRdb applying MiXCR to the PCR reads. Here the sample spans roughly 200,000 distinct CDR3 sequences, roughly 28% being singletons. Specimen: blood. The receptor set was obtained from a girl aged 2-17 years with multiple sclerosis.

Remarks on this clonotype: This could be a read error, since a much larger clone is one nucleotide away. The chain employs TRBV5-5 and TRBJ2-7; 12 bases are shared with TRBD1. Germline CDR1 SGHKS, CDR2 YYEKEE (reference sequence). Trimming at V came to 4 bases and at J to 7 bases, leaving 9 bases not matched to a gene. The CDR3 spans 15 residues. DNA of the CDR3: TGTGCCAGCAGCCTGGGACAGGGGGCTTACAATGAGCAGTACTTC. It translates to CASSLGQGAYNEQYF.

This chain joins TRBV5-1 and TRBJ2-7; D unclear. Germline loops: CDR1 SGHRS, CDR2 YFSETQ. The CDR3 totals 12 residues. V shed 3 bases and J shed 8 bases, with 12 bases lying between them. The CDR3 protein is CASSSDPGQQYF. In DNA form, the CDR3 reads TGCGCCAGCAGCTCCGACCCCGGCCAGCAGTACTTC.

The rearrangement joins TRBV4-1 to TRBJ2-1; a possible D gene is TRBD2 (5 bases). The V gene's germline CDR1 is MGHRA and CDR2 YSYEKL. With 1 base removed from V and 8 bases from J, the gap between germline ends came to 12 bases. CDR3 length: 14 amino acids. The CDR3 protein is CASSQALVNYEQFF. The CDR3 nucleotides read TGCGCCAGCAGCCAAGCACTAGTTAACTATGAGCAGTTCTTC.

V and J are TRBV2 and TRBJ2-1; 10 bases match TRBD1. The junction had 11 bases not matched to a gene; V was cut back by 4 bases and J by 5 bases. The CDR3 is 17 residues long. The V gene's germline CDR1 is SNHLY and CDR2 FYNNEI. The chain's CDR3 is CASSGLGTGVLDNEQFF. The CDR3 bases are TGTGCCAGCAGTGGCCTGGGGACAGGGGTCTTGGACAATGAGCAGTTCTTC.

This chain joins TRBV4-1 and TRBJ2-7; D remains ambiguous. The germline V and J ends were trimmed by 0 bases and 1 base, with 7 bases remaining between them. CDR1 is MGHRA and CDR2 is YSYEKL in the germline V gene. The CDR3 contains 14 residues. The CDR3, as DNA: TGCGCCAGCAGCCAAGAAGTCCTATCCTACGAGCAGTACTTC. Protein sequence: CASSQEVLSYEQYF.

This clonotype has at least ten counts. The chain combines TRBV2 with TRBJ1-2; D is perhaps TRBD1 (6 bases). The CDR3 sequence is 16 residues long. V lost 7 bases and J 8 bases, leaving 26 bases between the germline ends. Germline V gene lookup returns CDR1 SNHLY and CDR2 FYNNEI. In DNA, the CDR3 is TGTGCCAGCATGTTGCTCCTCTCGGACAGCTCGATCGGCTACACCTTC. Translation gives CASMLLLSDSSIGYTF.

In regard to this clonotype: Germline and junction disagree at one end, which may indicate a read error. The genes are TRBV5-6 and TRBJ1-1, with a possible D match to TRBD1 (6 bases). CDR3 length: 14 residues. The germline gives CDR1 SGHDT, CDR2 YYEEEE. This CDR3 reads CASSWGAGNSEAFF. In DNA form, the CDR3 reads TGTGCCAGCAGCTGGGGGGCGGGGAACTCTGAAGCTTTCTTT.

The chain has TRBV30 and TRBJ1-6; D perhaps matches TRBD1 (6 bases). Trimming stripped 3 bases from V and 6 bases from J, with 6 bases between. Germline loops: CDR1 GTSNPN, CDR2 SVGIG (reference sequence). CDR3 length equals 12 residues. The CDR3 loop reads CAWRGANSPLHF. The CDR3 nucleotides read TGTGCCTGGAGGGGGGCTAATTCACCCCTCCACTTT.

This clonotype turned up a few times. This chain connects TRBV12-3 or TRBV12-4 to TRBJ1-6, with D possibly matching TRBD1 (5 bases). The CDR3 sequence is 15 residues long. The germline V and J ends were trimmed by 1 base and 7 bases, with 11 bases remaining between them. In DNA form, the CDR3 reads TGTGCCAGCAGTTTAGGGGGGGGAGGAAATTCACCCCTCCACTTT. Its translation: CASSLGGGGNSPLHF.

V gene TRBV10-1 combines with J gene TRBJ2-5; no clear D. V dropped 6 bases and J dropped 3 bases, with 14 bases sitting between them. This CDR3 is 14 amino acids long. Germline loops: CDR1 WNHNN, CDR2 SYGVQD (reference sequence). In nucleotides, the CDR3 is TGCGCCAGCAGGGACCCGGGCCCGAAAGAGACCCAGTACTTC. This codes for CASRDPGPKETQYF.

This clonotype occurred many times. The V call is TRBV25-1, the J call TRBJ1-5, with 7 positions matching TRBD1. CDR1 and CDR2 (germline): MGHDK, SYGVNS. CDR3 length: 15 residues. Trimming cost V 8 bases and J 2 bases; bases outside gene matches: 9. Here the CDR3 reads CASGHDRAGNQPQHF. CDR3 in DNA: TGTGCCAGCGGGCATGACAGGGCTGGCAATCAGCCCCAGCATTTT.

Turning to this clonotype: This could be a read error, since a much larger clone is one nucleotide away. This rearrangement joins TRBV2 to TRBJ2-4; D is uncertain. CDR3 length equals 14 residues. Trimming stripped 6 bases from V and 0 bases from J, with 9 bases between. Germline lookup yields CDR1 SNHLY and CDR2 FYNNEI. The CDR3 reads CASRDPLAKNIQYF. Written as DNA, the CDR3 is TGTGCCAGCAGAGACCCCTTAGCCAAAAACATTCAGTACTTC.

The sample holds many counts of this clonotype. The CDR3 reads CSARAPLAGLTDTQYF. CDR3 nucleotides: TGCAGTGCTAGAGCCCCCTTAGCGGGGCTCACAGATACGCAGTATTTT. V gene TRBV20-1 combines with J gene TRBJ2-3; 8 positions agree with TRBD2. Trimming cost V 1 base and J 2 bases; bases outside gene matches: 8. The CDR3 totals 16 residues. Looked up from germline, CDR1 is DFQATT and CDR2 is SNEGSKA (reference sequence).

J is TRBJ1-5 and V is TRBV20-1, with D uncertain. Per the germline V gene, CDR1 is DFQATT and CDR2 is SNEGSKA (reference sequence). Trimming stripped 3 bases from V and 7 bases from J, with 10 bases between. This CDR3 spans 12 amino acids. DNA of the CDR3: TGCAGTGCTAGGCCCGCCGGGCAGCCCCAGCATTTT. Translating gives CSARPAGQPQHF.

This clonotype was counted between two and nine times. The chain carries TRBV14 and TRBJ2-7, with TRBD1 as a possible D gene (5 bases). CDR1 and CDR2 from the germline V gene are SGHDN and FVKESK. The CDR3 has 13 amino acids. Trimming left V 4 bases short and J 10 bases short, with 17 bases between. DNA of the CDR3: TGTGCCAGCAGCCTTGGACCAGAAGGGGCCCAGTACTTC. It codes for CASSLGPEGAQYF.

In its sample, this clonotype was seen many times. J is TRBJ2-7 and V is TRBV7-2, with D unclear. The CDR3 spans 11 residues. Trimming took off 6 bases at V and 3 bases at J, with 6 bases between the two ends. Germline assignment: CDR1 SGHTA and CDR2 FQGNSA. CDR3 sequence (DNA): TGTGCCAGCAGTCCTGGCTACGAGCAGTACTTC. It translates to CASSPGYEQYF. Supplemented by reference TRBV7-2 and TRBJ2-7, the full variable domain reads GAGVSQSPSNKVTEKGKDVELRCDPISGHTALYWYRQSLGQGLEFLIYFQGNSAPDKSGLPSDRFSAERTGGSVSTLTIQRTQQEDSAVYLCASSPGYEQYFGPGTRLTVT.

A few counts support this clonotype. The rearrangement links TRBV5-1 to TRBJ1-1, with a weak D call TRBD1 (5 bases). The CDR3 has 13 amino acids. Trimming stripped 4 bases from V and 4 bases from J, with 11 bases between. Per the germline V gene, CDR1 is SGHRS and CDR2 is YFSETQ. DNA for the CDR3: TGCGCCAGCAGCCGTGGAGGGGTCACTGAAGCTTTCTTT. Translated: CASSRGGVTEAFF.

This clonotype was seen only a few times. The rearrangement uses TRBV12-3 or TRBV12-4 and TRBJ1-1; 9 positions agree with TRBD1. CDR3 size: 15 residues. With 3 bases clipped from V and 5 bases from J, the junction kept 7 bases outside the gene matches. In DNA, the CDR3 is TGTGCCAGCAGTTTCTCCGGGACAGGGAGGACTGAAGCTTTCTTT. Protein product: CASSFSGTGRTEAFF.

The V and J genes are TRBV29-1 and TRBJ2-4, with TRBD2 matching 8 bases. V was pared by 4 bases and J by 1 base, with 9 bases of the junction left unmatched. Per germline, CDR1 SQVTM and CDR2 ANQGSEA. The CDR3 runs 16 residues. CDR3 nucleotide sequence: TGCAGCGTTGTGTCGGGGGGGCGTAGGGCCAAAAACATTCAGTACTTC. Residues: CSVVSGGRRAKNIQYF. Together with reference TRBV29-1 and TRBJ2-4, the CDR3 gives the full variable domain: SAVISQKPSRDICQRGTSLTIQCQVDSQVTMMFWYRQQPGQSLTLIATANQGSEATYESGFVIDKFPISRPNLTFSTLTVSNMSPEDSSIYLCSVVSGGRRAKNIQYFGAGTRLSVL.

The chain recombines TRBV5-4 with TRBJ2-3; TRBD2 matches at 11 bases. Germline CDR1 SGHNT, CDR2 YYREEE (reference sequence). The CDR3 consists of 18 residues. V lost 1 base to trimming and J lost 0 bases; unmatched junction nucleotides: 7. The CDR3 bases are TGTGCCAGCAGCTTGTTCGGGACTAGCGGAACTAGCACAGATACGCAGTATTTT. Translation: CASSLFGTSGTSTDTQYF.

Written as DNA, the CDR3 is TGTGCCAGCAGAGTGGTTGCGGGGGACACTGAAGCTTTCTTT. The encoded protein is CASRVVAGDTEAFF. The chain combines TRBV12-3 or TRBV12-4 with TRBJ1-1, with D possibly matching TRBD1 (5 bases). V gave up 6 bases and J gave up 3 bases, with 14 bases separating them. This CDR3 is 14 amino acids long.

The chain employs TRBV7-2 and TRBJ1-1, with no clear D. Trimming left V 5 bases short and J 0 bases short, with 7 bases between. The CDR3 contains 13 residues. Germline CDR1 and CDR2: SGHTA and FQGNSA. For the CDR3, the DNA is TGTGCCAGCAGCGGGGTCATGAACACTGAAGCTTTCTTT. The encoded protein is CASSGVMNTEAFF.